Sequencing of this T cell receptor beta chain was carried out in a study of a mutant IDH1 vaccine in newly diagnosed glioma. Background on the study: The patients received vaccinations eight times, in weeks 1, 3, 5, 7, 11, 15, 19 and 23. Previous care, which was radiotherapy, temozolomide, or both, most often involved both. Vaccines began 4-6 weeks after radiotherapy alone, or with temozolomide cycles.

Libraries were prepared by immunoSEQ multiplex PCR; TCRdb keeps only in-frame clonotypes and omits some of them. The table shows approximately 60,000 clones, with just under 90% occurring only once. Time point meaning: week 5, during vaccination. Each dose delivered 300 ug of mutant IDH1 20-mer peptide subcutaneously with imiquimod. Notes on this clone: Antigen specificity is unknown.

Germline-derived CDR1 and CDR2 are GTSNPN and SVGIG (reference sequence). V was clipped by 6 bases and J by 14 bases, with 22 bases between them. This CDR3 region has 13 residues. The source of this sequence is a woman between 40 and 50 years old with glioma. This specimen was PBMCs, taken from a glioma patient whose treatment included an IDH1 peptide vaccine. The rearrangement links TRBV30 to TRBJ1-4; maybe TRBD1 (5 bases). CDR3 nucleotides: TGTGCCTGTGGGGACTCCCTTTCTAAGCGGCTGTTTTTT. It is translated as CACGDSLSKRLFF.